The T cell receptor beta chain under discussion was sequenced for a study of T cells of healthy individuals. TCRdb reanalysed the 5' RACE reads using MiXCR and keeps one entry per CDR3 protein. Of fewer than 90,000 distinct CDR3 sequences listed, more than 5% are singletons. This clonotype was counted many times. The length of the CDR3 is 15 residues. Germline CDR1 and CDR2: LGHNA and YSLEER. V shed 0 bases and J shed 0 bases, with 9 bases lying between them. V and J are TRBV4-3 and TRBJ2-7, with D perhaps matching TRBD2 (6 bases). The sequence was collected from a female donor in good health. CDR3 protein: CASSQEGTGSYEQYF. The CDR3 nucleotides read TGCGCCAGCAGCCAAGAGGGGACTGGCTCCTACGAGCAGTACTTC.